One TCR beta chain is described in this entry. The antigen is unknown. Measured with immunoSEQ multiplex PCR; TCRdb has only the in-frame clones, and not every one. The data hold 150,000 to 180,000 clones, with roughly 94% observed a single time. This sample is part of a study of OX40 agonist ivuxolimab in advanced cancers. Looking at the study overall: Enrollees could have had prior anti-PD-1, anti-PD-L1 or anti-CTLA-4 therapy, which 30% to 50% had received.

General study findings and limits: CD4+ and CD8+ T cells in blood underwent clonal expansion by week 6 at 0.1 to 3.0 mg/kg. Clonal expansion among partial responders at 0.1-3.0 mg/kg ranked near the lowest.

Here the sequenced sample was CD4+ or CD8+ T cells sorted from blood, taken in a trial of the OX40 agonist ivuxolimab. This TCR derives from an adult with an advanced solid tumor such as melanoma, head and neck, liver or kidney cancer.

The CDR3 here is CASEGDSPNTEAFF. For the CDR3, the DNA is TGTGCCAGCGAGGGGGATTCACCTAACACTGAAGCTTTCTTT. V and J are TRBV28 and TRBJ1-1, with D tentatively TRBD1 (6 bases). The CDR3 consists of 14 residues. The V and J ends lost 8 bases and 2 bases respectively, with 15 bases between them. The germline V gene has CDR1 MDHEN and CDR2 SYDVKM.